This section outlines one T cell receptor (beta chain) sequence together with its context. The antigen is undetermined. Germline values: CDR1 SEHNR, CDR2 FQNEAQ (reference sequence). There are 16 residues in the CDR3. V lost 6 bases to trimming and J lost 0 bases, with 15 bases between them. The data were taken from a study of cytomegalovirus exposure and HLA in healthy donors. Study results and limitations: Presence/absence results assume similar sequencing depth per donor, which may not hold.

Use of 60 Vbeta and 13 Jbeta primers characterized the PCR. Produced via immunoSEQ multiplex PCR; TCRdb's table is partial and in-frame only. Of roughly 250,000 clones listed, about 80% are singletons. This chain links TRBV7-9 with TRBJ2-1, with a weak D call TRBD2 (5 bases). Sequenced: PBMCs. The source is a girl aged 2 to 9 in good health and CMV-seronegative. The chain's CDR3 is CASRKEGGSSYNEQFF. CDR3 DNA: TGTGCCAGCAGAAAAGAGGGTGGAAGCTCCTACAATGAGCAGTTCTTC.